This is a list of T cell receptor beta chains from one sample in a study of cytomegalovirus exposure and HLA in healthy donors. Here immunoSEQ multiplex PCR was the method, and the copy in TCRdb shows in-frame clones only, minus some. The sample lists around 200,000 clones; approximately 90% were seen once. Material for sequencing was PBMCs. The receptor set was obtained from a woman aged 18-29 years in good health and CMV-seronegative. Each CDR3 is given with its conserved first and last residue. A D gene is named only where the DNA matches it firmly. Where a row states a size, it is once, few, many or the class of an expanded clone; other rows omit it.

TRBV5-1	NA	TRBJ2-5	NA	TGCGCCAGCAGCCTTCCGGGAGCGCAAGAGACCCAGTACTTC	CASSLPGAQETQYF
TRBV28	NA	TRBJ2-3	NA	TGTGCCAGCAGTTACGTGGGAGCGGATACGCAGTATTTT	CASSYVGADTQYF
TRBV5-1	NA	TRBJ1-2	NA	TGCGCCAGCAGCTTGGGAGGGCGGAGTGGCTACACCTTC	CASSLGGRSGYTF
TRBV4-2	once	TRBJ1-2	NA	TGTGCCAGCAGCCGATCATCACAGGGAAACTATGGCTACACCTTC	CASSRSSQGNYGYTF
TRBV19	NA	TRBJ1-5	TRBD1	TGTGCCAGTAGAGACAGGGGAGAGGCTCAGCCCCAGCATTTT	CASRDRGEAQPQHF
TRBV7-9	NA	TRBJ1-5	TRBD1	TGTGCCAGCAGCTGGGGACAGGGGGCTTCCAATCAGCCCCAGCATTTT	CASSWGQGASNQPQHF
TRBV6-5	NA	TRBJ1-1	NA	TGTGCCAGCACCCCGTCCTTATCGAACACTGAAGCTTTCTTT	CASTPSLSNTEAFF
TRBV6-5	NA	TRBJ2-4	NA	TGTGCCAGCAGTTCGAGGGCAGGCGCTACCAAAAACATTCAGTACTTC	CASSSRAGATKNIQYF
TRBV6-6	NA	TRBJ2-7	NA	TGTGCCAGCAGCCCACCCCTGGCACAGCAGTACTTC	CASSPPLAQQYF
TRBV19	once	TRBJ2-7	TRBD2	TGTGCCAGTAGTATTAATCTAGCGGGAGGGCCGGCCGAGCAGTACTTC	CASSINLAGGPAEQYF
TRBV5-1	NA	TRBJ2-2	NA	TGCGCCAGCAGCTTGGCCGGTATCTCCGGGGAGCTGTTTTTT	CASSLAGISGELFF
TRBV5-1	NA	TRBJ2-1	TRBD2	TGCGCCAGCAGCTTCCTCGGGACTAGCGCTTACAATGAGCAGTTCTTC	CASSFLGTSAYNEQFF
TRBV29-1	NA	TRBJ1-1	NA	TGCAGCGTTGAAGATGAGGTCCGGCCGGCAGCTTTCTTT	CSVEDEVRPAAFF
TRBV6-6	once	TRBJ1-1	NA	TGTGCCAGCAGTTACTCGATAAAACAGAACACTGAAGCTTTCTTT	CASSYSIKQNTEAFF
TRBV19	NA	TRBJ2-1	TRBD1	TGTGCCAGTTACGGGACAGGGGGTGAGTTGGTGGGTAATGAGCAGTTCTTC	CASYGTGGELVGNEQFF
TRBV6-5	NA	TRBJ1-1	NA	TGTGCCAGCAGTTCTGGGGGGGACACTGAAGCTTTCTTT	CASSSGGDTEAFF
TRBV19	NA	TRBJ2-6	TRBD1	TGTGCCAGTAGTATGGGGCAGGGGGCTGCTGGGGCCAACGTCCTGACTTTC	CASSMGQGAAGANVLTF
TRBV5-1	NA	TRBJ2-6	NA	TGCGCCAGCGCCGTAGCAACTGGGGCCAACGTCCTGACTTTC	CASAVATGANVLTF
TRBV27	NA	TRBJ1-1	NA	TGTGCCAGCAGCCTGGAGGCCGCATGGAGCGGCACTGAAGCTTTCTTT	CASSLEAAWSGTEAFF
TRBV9	NA	TRBJ2-3	NA	TGTGCCAGCAGCGCGTCGTATAGCACAGATACGCAGTATTTT	CASSASYSTDTQYF
TRBV1	NA	TRBJ2-1	NA	TGCACCAGCAGCCAAGACGCGCGGGGGGAGCCCAAGGAGCAGTTCTTC	CTSSQDARGEPKEQFF
TRBV7-6	NA	TRBJ1-1	NA	TGTGCCAGCAGCTCTCGAATCCGGGAGGAAGCTTTCTTT	CASSSRIREEAFF
TRBV5-1	NA	TRBJ2-7	TRBD1	TGCGCCAGTAGCTCCTACAAGGGGGCCAACCTCTACGAGCAGTACTTC	CASSSYKGANLYEQYF
TRBV9	NA	TRBJ2-7	NA	TGTGCCAGCAGCGTAGCCCCCAGTTCCCCCTACGAGCAGTACTTC	CASSVAPSSPYEQYF
TRBV19	NA	TRBJ2-1	TRBD2	TGTGCCAGTAGTACCAGACTAGCTGAACTCTACAATGAGCAGTTCTTC	CASSTRLAELYNEQFF
TRBV11-3	NA	TRBJ1-1	NA	TGTGCCAGCAGCGCCAGACGACAGAACACTGAAGCTTTCTTT	CASSARRQNTEAFF
TRBV11-3	NA	TRBJ2-7	NA	TGTGCCAGCAGATACCGGGCAAGGGGGCAGTACTTC	CASRYRARGQYF
TRBV29-1	NA	TRBJ1-5	TRBD1	TGCAGCGCTGGACAGGATGTAGGTCAGCCCCAGCATTTT	CSAGQDVGQPQHF
TRBV6-5	NA	TRBJ2-7	TRBD2	TGTGCCAGCCATACGGGGGGAAGGGTCGAGCAGTACTTC	CASHTGGRVEQYF
TRBV6-5	NA	TRBJ1-1	NA	TGTGCCAGCACTGGTGGACAATCGGCTTTCTTT	CASTGGQSAFF
TRBV5-5	NA	TRBJ1-5	TRBD1	TGTGCCAGCAGCTTGCGGACAGGGGTAGATCAGCCCCAGCATTTT	CASSLRTGVDQPQHF
TRBV10-3	NA	TRBJ1-5	NA	TGTGCCATCAGTGAGTCGAAAGGGGCAGGTCAGCCCCAGCATTTT	CAISESKGAGQPQHF
TRBV27	NA	TRBJ2-1	NA	TGTGCCAGCAGTTTATCGATAGCCGAAGGATACAATGAGCAGTTCTTC	CASSLSIAEGYNEQFF
TRBV30	NA	TRBJ1-3	NA	TGTGCCTGGAGAGGGACCAGGGACTTGAGGAACACCATATATTTT	CAWRGTRDLRNTIYF
TRBV14	once	TRBJ2-1	TRBD2	TGTGCCAGCAGCGGACTAGCGGGAGTACATGAGCAGTTCTTC	CASSGLAGVHEQFF
TRBV5-6	once	TRBJ1-2	NA	TGTGCCAGCAGCTTGGCTGGAGGTCAGAAGTTCTATGGCTACACCTTC	CASSLAGGQKFYGYTF
TRBV5-6	NA	TRBJ2-7	TRBD1	TGTGCCAGCAGCTCAGGGACAGGGGGCACCCACTACGAGCAGTACTTC	CASSSGTGGTHYEQYF
TRBV25-1	few	TRBJ2-7	TRBD2	TGTGCCAGCAGTGACCGGAGGGGGGGACTAGCGGGGGAGCAGTACTTC	CASSDRRGGLAGEQYF
TRBV5-4	NA	TRBJ1-6	NA	TGTGCCAGCAGCTTATTTTCAGGGTCTAATTCACCCCTCCACTTT	CASSLFSGSNSPLHF
TRBV4-2	NA	TRBJ2-7	NA	TGTGCCAGCAGCCAAGATAGTTCCGAATACGAGCAGTACTTC	CASSQDSSEYEQYF
TRBV7-8	NA	TRBJ1-6	NA	TGTGCCAGCAGCTTACTGGCCCGTTCACCCCTCCACTTT	CASSLLARSPLHF
TRBV27	NA	TRBJ2-2	TRBD2	TGTGCCAGCAGTTCACGACTAGCGGGAGGGCCGGGTACCGGGGAGCTGTTTTTT	CASSSRLAGGPGTGELFF
TRBV6-5	few	TRBJ1-1	NA	TGTGCCAGCAGTTACTCCCTCGGACAGATAAACACTGAAGCTTTCTTT	CASSYSLGQINTEAFF
TRBV6-6	NA	TRBJ2-1	NA	TGTGCCAGCAGTTACGGCGGCGGGACGCCGTGGGGTGAGCAGTTCTTC	CASSYGGGTPWGEQFF